This note documents a single T cell receptor beta chain sequence. The sample is drawn from a study of blood T cell repertoires in COVID-19. Background on the study: The origin of the acute and convalescent COVID-19 samples was the United States, Italy and Spain.

Germline V gives CDR1 SGHRS, CDR2 YFSETQ. V dropped 6 bases and J dropped 0; count of bases not matched to a gene: 4. The CDR3 has 14 amino acids. Libraries were prepared by immunoSEQ multiplex PCR; TCRdb keeps only in-frame clonotypes and omits some of them. Found here are fewer than 180,000 clones, 84% of them singletons; the top ten hold roughly 2%. This receptor was taken from a man aged 65 to 85 with acute or convalescent COVID-19. The chain links TRBV5-1 to TRBJ2-3, with 7 bases matching TRBD2. The sample comprised peripheral blood. The CDR3 DNA is TGCGCCAGCACTAGCGGCACTAGCACAGATACGCAGTATTTT. Protein product: CASTSGTSTDTQYF. The whole variable domain, remainder taken from reference TRBV5-1 and TRBJ2-3, is KAGVTQTPRYLIKTRGQQVTLSCSPISGHRSVSWYQQTPGQGLQFLFEYFSETQRNKGNFPGRFSGRQFSNSRSEMNVSTLELGDSALYLCASTSGTSTDTQYFGPGTRLTVL.